This T cell receptor beta chain came from a study of blood T cell repertoires in COVID-19. Study information: Samples taken during acute and convalescent COVID-19 were collected in the United States, Italy and Spain. Nucleic acid was either cDNA or gDNA, and it came from T cells, B-cell-depleted T cells, or PBMCs.

As handled by the study authors: Estimates of nucleated cell counts were drawn from the amplification of reference gene primers. Generated by immunoSEQ multiplex PCR, the TCRdb table keeps only in-frame clones and is missing some. That table furnishes V, J and clone size, whereas the DNA furnished D and trimming. The sample includes some 160,000 clones, just under 80% seen only once; the top ten take over 11%. Germline V gives CDR1 SGHRS, CDR2 YFSETQ. The CDR3 is made up of 15 amino acids. Trimming cost V 7 bases and J 3 bases, with 16 bases left between them. The genes are TRBV5-1 and TRBJ2-2; TRBD1 is a possible D gene (6 bases). The sample comprised peripheral blood. This receptor was taken from an elderly woman with acute or convalescent COVID-19. CDR3 DNA: TGCGCCAGCCGGGACCGGGACATTTACACCGGGGAGCTGTTTTTT. This sequence encodes CASRDRDIYTGELFF.